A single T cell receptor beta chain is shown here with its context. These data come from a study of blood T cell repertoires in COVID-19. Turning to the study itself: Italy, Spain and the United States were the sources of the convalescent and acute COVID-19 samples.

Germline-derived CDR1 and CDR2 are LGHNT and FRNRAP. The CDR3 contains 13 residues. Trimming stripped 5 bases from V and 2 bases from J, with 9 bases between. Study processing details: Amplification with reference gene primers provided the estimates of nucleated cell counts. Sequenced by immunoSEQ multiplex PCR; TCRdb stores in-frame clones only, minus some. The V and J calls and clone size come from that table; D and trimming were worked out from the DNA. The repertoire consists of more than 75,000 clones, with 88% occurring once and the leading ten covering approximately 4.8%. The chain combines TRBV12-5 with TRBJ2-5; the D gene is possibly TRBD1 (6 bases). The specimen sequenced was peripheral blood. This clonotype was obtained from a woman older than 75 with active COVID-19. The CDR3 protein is CASGGDMQETQYF. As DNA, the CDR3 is TGTGCTAGTGGTGGGGACATGCAAGAGACCCAGTACTTC.